This T cell receptor (beta chain) originates from a study of blood T cell repertoires in COVID-19. Study details: From the United States, Italy and Spain came samples of acute and convalescent COVID-19. The analysed material was cDNA or gDNA that came from T cells, B-cell-depleted T cells, or PBMCs.

V was pared by 6 bases and J by 3 bases, with 2 bases of the junction left unmatched. CDR3 size: 13 residues. In the original workflow: Nucleated cell counts were estimated from reference gene primer amplification. Libraries were prepared by immunoSEQ multiplex PCR; TCRdb keeps only in-frame clonotypes and omits some of them. V and J calls and clone size are as listed in that table; D and trimming were resolved from the DNA. The table includes approximately 90,000 clones, roughly 90% detected once. This chain connects TRBV12-3 or TRBV12-4 to TRBJ1-3; 7 bases align to TRBD1. Specimen: peripheral blood. The sequence was obtained from an elderly woman with acute or convalescent COVID-19. In nucleotides, the CDR3 is TGTGCCAGCAGCCGGACAGGTGGAAACACCATATATTTT. As protein: CASSRTGGNTIYF.